This T cell receptor beta chain was profiled in a study of CD8 T cells in ankylosing spondylitis. This clonotype has a count of ten or more. Antigen unknown. A single record per CDR3 protein comes from TCRdb applying MiXCR to the 5' RACE reads. This sample carries roughly 240,000 distinct CDR3 sequences, roughly 8% of them seen once, and the ten largest clones take 4.5% to 5%. Findings and caveats of the study: A TCR beta motif made of about eight highly homologous variants seemed typical of ankylosing spondylitis blood.

This CDR3 contains 13 residues. Germline loops: CDR1 SQVTM, CDR2 ANQGSEA. V was pared by 6 bases and J by 9 bases, with 9 bases of the junction left unmatched. Sequencing was done on a sample of blood, either unsorted or a sorted T cell fraction (not recorded which). This clonotype was obtained from a female donor with ankylosing spondylitis or in good health (not recorded which). The chain has TRBV29-1 and TRBJ2-1, with 9 positions matching TRBD1. The CDR3 loop reads CSVQKQGAGEQFF. The CDR3 DNA reads as TGCAGCGTCCAGAAACAGGGGGCGGGTGAGCAGTTCTTC.